One sample yielded the 10 T cell receptor beta chains listed below, sequenced in a study of shared clonotypes between healthy human individuals. Sequencing was performed with immunoSEQ multiplex PCR; in TCRdb, only in-frame clones are kept and a portion is missing. The sample carries about 480,000 clones, almost 80% recorded once. The sample taken for sequencing was PBMCs. These receptors were collected from a woman aged 40 to 50 in good health. Some clones in this sample may be carry-over from other donors' samples.

This clone showed up just a few times. The rearrangement uses TRBV7-7 and TRBJ2-5; either TRBD1 or TRBD2 may supply D (6 bases each). CDR3 length equals 15 residues. Trimming left V 0 bases short and J 6 bases short, with 14 bases between. Germline values: CDR1 SSHAT, CDR2 FNYEAQ (reference sequence). The CDR3 spells CASSLAPGGDKTQYF. Here the CDR3 DNA reads TGTGCCAGCAGCTTAGCGCCCGGGGGCGATAAGACCCAGTACTTC.

The rearrangement links TRBV5-4 to TRBJ2-1; D tentatively fits TRBD1 or TRBD2 (6 bases each). The CDR3 has 17 residues. CDR1 and CDR2 (germline): SGHNT, YYREEE (reference sequence). The germline V and J ends were trimmed by 5 bases and 1 base, with 19 bases remaining between them. CDR3 bases: TGTGCCAGCAGTTTCGGAGGGGGTCGAGGGTCCTACAATGAGCAGTTCTTC. Translated: CASSFGGGRGSYNEQFF.

This rearrangement joins TRBV28 to TRBJ2-5, with TRBD2 identical over 9 bases. Judging by the DNA end, TRBJ2-7 fits better; the J call may be wrong. Germline-derived CDR1 and CDR2 are MDHEN and SYDVKM. The length of the CDR3 is 16 residues. The CDR3 DNA reads as TGTGCCAGCAGGGCCGGGACTAGCTCATATCTCTACGAGCAGTACTTC. It yields the protein CASRAGTSSYLYEQYF.

On this clone itself: Distinct nucleotide sequences in the sample also encode this CDR3. V is TRBV5-1 and J is TRBJ2-3; D remains unclear. Germline loops: CDR1 SGHRS, CDR2 YFSETQ. The V gene lost 0 bases and the J gene lost 0 bases, with 11 bases spanning the gap. This CDR3 has 16 amino acids. CDR3 in amino acids: CASSLEGRASTDTQYF. The CDR3 bases are TGCGCCAGCAGCTTGGAAGGCAGAGCGAGCACAGATACGCAGTATTTT.

The chain joins TRBV28 to TRBJ2-2; D is ambiguous. The germline V gene has CDR1 MDHEN and CDR2 SYDVKM. Trimming pared 3 bases from V and 4 bases from J, leaving 12 bases between. The CDR3 runs to 15 residues. The CDR3 DNA follows: TGTGCCAGCAGTTTTAATTCAGGCGGCACCGGGGAGCTGTTTTTT. Protein: CASSFNSGGTGELFF.

This chain uses TRBV15 with TRBJ2-6; 7 nucleotides match TRBD1. This CDR3 region has 14 residues. V dropped 9 bases and J dropped 2; count of bases not matched to a gene: 4. Germline CDR1 LNHNV, CDR2 YYDKDF (reference sequence). The CDR3 protein is CATLRGPGANVLTF. The CDR3 DNA reads TGTGCCACGCTAAGGGGGCCTGGGGCCAACGTCCTGACTTTC.

This clone was observed a handful of times. The same CDR3 can be traced to other DNA sequences in this sample. The chain employs TRBV7-2 and TRBJ1-1; TRBD1 is a possible D gene (6 bases). Trimming took off 5 bases at V and 1 base at J, with 8 bases between the two ends. The V gene's germline CDR1 is SGHTA and CDR2 FQGNSA. There are 13 residues in the CDR3. Here the CDR3 reads CASSLRGNTEAFF. CDR3 DNA: TGTGCCAGCAGCCTCAGGGGGAACACTGAAGCTTTCTTT. Supplemented by reference TRBV7-2 and TRBJ1-1, the full variable domain reads GAGVSQSPSNKVTEKGKDVELRCDPISGHTALYWYRQSLGQGLEFLIYFQGNSAPDKSGLPSDRFSAERTGGSVSTLTIQRTQQEDSAVYLCASSLRGNTEAFFGQGTRLTVV.

The chain recombines TRBV25-1 with TRBJ2-5, with D possibly called TRBD1 or TRBD2 (5 bases each). Matching the DNA end better, TRBJ2-7 makes the J call doubtful. CDR3 length equals 14 residues. From germline, CDR1 is MGHDK and CDR2 SYGVNS. CDR3 DNA sequence: TGTGCCAGCAGTGAAGGCAGGGAGCTTTACGAGCAGTACTTC. Protein: CASSEGRELYEQYF.

The chain joins TRBV9 to TRBJ2-3; 11 nucleotides line up with TRBD1. The CDR3 covers 14 residues. V was pared by 4 bases and J by 4 bases, with 2 bases of the junction left unmatched. Germline CDR1 is SGDLS and CDR2 is YYNGEE. In DNA, the CDR3 is TGTGCCAGCAGCACGGACAGGGGGCCAGATACGCAGTATTTT. The encoded protein is CASSTDRGPDTQYF.

The chain uses TRBV2 and TRBJ2-5, with a tentative D call TRBD1 (5 bases). Germline loops: CDR1 SNHLY, CDR2 FYNNEI. The V gene lost 7 bases and the J gene lost 2 bases, with 20 bases spanning the gap. This CDR3 is 16 amino acids long. The CDR3 here is CASTAQGPDYQETQYF. DNA for the CDR3: TGTGCCAGCACCGCTCAGGGTCCGGATTATCAAGAGACCCAGTACTTC.